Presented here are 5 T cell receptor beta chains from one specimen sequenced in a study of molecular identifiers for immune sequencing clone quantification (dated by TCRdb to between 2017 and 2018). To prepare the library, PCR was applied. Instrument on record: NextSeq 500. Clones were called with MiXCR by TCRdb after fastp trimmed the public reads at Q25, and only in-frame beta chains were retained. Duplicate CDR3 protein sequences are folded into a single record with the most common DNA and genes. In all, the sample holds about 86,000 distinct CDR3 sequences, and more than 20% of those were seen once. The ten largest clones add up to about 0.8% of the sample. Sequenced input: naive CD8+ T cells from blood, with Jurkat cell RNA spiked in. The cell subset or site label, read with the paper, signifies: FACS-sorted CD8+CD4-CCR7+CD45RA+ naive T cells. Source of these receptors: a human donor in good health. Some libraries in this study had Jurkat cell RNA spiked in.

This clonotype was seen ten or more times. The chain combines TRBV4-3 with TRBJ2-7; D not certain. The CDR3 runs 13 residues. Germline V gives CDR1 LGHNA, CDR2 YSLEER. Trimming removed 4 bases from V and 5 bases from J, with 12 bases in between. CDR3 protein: CASSPGVLDEQYF. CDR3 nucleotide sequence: TGCGCCAGCAGCCCTGGTGTTCTAGACGAGCAGTACTTC.

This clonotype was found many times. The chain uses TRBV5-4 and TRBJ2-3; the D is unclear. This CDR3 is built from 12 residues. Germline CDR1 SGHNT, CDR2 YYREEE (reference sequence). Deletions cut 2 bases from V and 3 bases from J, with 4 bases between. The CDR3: CASSFRTDTQYF. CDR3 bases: TGTGCCAGCAGCTTCCGGACAGATACGCAGTATTTT.

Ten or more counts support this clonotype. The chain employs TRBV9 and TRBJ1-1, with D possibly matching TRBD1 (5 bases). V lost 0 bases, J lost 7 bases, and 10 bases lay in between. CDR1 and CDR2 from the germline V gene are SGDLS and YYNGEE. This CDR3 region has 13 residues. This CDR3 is CASSVVSGYEAFF. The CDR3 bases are TGTGCCAGCAGCGTAGTTTCAGGGTATGAAGCTTTCTTT. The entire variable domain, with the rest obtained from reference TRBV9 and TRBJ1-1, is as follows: DSGVTQTPKHLITATGQRVTLRCSPRSGDLSVYWYQQSLDQGLQFLIQYYNGEERAKGNILERFSAQQFPDLHSELNLSSLELGDSALYFCASSVVSGYEAFFGQGTRLTVV.

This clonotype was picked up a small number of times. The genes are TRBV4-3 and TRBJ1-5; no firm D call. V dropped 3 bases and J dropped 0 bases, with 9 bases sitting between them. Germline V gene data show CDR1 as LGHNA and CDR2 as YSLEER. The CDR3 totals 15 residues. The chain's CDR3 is CASSQVDYSNQPQHF. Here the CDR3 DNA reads TGCGCCAGCAGCCAGGTCGATTATAGCAATCAGCCCCAGCATTTT.

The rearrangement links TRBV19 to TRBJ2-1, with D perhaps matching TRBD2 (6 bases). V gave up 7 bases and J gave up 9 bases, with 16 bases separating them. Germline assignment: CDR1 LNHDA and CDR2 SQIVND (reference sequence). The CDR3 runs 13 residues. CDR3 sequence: CASKLFGGSEQFF. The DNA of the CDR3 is TGTGCCAGTAAATTATTTGGGGGGAGTGAGCAGTTCTTC.